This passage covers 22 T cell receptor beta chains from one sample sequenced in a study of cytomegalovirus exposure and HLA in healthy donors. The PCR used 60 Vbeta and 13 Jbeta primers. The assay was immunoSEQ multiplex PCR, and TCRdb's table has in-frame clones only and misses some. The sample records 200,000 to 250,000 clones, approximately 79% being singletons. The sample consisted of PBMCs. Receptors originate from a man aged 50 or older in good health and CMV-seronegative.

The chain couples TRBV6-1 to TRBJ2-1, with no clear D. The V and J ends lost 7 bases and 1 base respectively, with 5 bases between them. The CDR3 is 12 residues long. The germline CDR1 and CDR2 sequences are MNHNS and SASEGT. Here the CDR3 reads CASTISYNEQFF. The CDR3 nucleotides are TGTGCCAGCACCATTTCCTACAATGAGCAGTTCTTC.

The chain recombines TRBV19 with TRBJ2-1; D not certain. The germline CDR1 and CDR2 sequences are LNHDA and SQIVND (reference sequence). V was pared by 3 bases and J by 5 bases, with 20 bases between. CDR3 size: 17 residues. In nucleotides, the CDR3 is TGTGCCAGTAGTATCCCTCTTCGGGTAGGCTCGGACAATGAGCAGTTCTTC. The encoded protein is CASSIPLRVGSDNEQFF.

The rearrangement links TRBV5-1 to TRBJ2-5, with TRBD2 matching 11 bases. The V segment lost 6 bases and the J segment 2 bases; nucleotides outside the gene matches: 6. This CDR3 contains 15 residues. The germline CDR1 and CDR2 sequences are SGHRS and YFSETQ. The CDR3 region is CASIRGTSGQETQYF. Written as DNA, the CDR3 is TGCGCCAGCATCCGGGGGACTAGCGGACAAGAGACCCAGTACTTC.

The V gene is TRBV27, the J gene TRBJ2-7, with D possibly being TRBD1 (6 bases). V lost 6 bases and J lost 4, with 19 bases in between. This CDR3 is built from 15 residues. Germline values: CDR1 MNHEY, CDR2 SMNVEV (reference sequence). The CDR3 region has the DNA TGTGCCAGCAGCCGAGCGAGCGTGGGGGCGTACGAGCAGTACTTC. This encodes CASSRASVGAYEQYF.

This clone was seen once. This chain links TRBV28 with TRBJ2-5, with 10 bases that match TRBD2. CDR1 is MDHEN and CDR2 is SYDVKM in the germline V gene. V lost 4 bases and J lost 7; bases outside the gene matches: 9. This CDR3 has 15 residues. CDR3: CASSSAGGAFGTQYF. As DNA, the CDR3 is TGTGCCAGCAGTTCAGCGGGAGGGGCTTTTGGGACCCAGTACTTC.

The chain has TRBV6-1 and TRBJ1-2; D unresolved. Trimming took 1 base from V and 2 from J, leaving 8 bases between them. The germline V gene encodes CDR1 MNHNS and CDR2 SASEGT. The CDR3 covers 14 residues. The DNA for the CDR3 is TGTGCCAGCAGTGAAGTGCCCGGGAACTATGGCTACACCTTC. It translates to CASSEVPGNYGYTF.

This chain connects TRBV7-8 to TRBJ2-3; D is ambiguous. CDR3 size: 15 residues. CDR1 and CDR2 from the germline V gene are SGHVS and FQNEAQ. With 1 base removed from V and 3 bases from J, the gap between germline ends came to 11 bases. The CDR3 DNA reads TGTGCCAGCAGCTTAGATGAGGTCCTTACAGATACGCAGTATTTT. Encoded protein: CASSLDEVLTDTQYF.

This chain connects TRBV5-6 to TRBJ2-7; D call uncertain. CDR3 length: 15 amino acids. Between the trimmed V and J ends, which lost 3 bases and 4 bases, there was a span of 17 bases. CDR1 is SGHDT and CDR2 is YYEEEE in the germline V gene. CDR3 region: CASSSYPGLAYEQYF. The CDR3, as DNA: TGTGCCAGCAGCTCTTACCCGGGTCTTGCTTACGAGCAGTACTTC.

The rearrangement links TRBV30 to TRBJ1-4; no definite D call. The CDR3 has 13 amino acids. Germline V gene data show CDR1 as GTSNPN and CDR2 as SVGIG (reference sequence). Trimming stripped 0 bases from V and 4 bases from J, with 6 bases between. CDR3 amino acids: CAWSVGHNEKLFF. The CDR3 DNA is TGTGCCTGGAGTGTTGGGCATAATGAAAAACTGTTTTTT.

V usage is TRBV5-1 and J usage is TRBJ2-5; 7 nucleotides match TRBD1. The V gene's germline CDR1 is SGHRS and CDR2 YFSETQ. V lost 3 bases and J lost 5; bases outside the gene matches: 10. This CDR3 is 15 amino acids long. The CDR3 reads CASSYGTVMGETQYF. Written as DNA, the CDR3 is TGCGCCAGCAGCTACGGGACAGTTATGGGGGAGACCCAGTACTTC.

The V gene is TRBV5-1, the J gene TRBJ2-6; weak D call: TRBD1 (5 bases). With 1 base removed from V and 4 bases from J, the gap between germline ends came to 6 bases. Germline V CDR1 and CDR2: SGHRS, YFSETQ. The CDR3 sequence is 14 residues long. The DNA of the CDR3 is TGCGCCAGCAGCTTGACAGGCGGGGCCAACGTCCTGACTTTC. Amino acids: CASSLTGGANVLTF.

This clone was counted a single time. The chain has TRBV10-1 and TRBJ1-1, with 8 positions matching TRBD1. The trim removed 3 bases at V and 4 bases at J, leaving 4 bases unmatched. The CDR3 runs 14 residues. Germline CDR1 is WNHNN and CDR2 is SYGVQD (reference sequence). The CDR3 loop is CASSDGQGGTEAFF. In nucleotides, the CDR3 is TGCGCCAGCAGTGACGGACAGGGCGGCACTGAAGCTTTCTTT.

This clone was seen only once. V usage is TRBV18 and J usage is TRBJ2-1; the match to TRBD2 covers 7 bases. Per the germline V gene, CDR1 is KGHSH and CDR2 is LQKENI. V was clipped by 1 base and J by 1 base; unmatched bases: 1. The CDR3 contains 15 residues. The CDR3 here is CASSPRRGSYNEQFF. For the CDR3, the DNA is TGTGCCAGCTCACCACGGCGGGGGTCCTACAATGAGCAGTTCTTC.

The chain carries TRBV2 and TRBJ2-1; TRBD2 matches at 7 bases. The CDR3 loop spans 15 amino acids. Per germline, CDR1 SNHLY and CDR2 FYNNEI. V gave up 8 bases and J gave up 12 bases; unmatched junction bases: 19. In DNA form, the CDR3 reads TGTGCCAGCGGGGGTTCGAGCCCCGGGGGGTCAGCGCAGTTCTTC. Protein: CASGGSSPGGSAQFF.

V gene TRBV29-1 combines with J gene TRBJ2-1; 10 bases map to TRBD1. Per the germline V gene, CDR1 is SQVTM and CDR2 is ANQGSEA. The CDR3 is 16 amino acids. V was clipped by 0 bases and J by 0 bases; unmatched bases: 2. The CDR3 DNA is TGCAGCGTTGAAGAACGGACAGGGGGCTCCTACAATGAGCAGTTCTTC. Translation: CSVEERTGGSYNEQFF.

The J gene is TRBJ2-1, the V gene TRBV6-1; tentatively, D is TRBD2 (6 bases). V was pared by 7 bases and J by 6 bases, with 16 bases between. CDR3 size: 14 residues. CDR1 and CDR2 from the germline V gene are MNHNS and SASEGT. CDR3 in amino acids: CASTLPLAFNEQFF. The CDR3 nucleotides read TGTGCCAGCACCCTCCCTCTAGCGTTCAATGAGCAGTTCTTC.

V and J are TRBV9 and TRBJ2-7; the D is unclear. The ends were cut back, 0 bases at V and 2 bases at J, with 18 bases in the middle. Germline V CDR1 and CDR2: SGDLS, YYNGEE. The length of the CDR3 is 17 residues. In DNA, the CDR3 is TGTGCCAGCAGCGTAGATTCCGCCTCTAGTTTCCCCTACGAGCAGTACTTC. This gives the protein CASSVDSASSFPYEQYF.

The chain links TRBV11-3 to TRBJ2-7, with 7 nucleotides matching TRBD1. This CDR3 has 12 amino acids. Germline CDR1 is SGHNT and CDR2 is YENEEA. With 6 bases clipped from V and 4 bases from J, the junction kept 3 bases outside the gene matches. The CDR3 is CASSQTGYEQYF. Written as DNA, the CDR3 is TGTGCCAGCAGTCAGACAGGGTACGAGCAGTACTTC.

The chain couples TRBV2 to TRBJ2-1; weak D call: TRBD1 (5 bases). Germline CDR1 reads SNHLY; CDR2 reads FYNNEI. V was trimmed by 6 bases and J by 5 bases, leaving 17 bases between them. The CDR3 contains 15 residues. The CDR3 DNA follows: TGTGCCAGCAGCCTAACAGGTTTAGGGGACAATGAGCAGTTCTTC. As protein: CASSLTGLGDNEQFF.

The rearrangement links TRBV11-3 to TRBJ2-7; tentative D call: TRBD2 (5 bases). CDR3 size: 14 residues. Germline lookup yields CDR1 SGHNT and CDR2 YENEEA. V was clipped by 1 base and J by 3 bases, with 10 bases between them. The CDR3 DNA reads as TGTGCCAGCAGCTTAGGGGGTAGCGACTACGAGCAGTACTTC. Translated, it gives CASSLGGSDYEQYF.

Here the CDR3 DNA reads TGTGCCAGCAGTCCCTCCGGGACTAGCGGGACCCTTAGCACAGATACGCAGTATTTT. Amino acid sequence: CASSPSGTSGTLSTDTQYF. The chain couples TRBV27 to TRBJ2-3; TRBD2 matches 13 bases. The germline V gene encodes CDR1 MNHEY and CDR2 SMNVEV (reference sequence). V dropped 5 bases and J dropped 0; count of bases not matched to a gene: 11. The CDR3 runs to 19 residues.

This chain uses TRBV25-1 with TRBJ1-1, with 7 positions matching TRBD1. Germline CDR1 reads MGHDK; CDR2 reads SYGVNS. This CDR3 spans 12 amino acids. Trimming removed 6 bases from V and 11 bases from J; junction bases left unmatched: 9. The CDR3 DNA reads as TGTGCCAGCAGGGGACAGCGGGCCGGGGCTTTCTTT. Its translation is CASRGQRAGAFF.